The rows below give T cell receptor beta chains drawn from one sample of a study of T cells after yellow fever vaccination. TCRdb reanalysed the 5' RACE reads using MiXCR and keeps one entry per CDR3 protein. The sample has about 300,000 distinct CDR3 sequences; roughly 4% are singletons. The starting material was PBMCs, obtained 5 days after the yellow fever booster vaccination. All receptors come from a young man who received the YFV17D yellow fever vaccine. The CDR3 runs from the conserved cysteine through the conserved F or W. The D gene is left open where the match is weak. Size values are once, few and many counts, or a class for expanded clones, and some rows have none.

j_call clone_size d_call v_call cdr3_aa cdr3_nt
TRBJ2-2 few TRBD1 TRBV2 CATDRVDTGELFF TGTGCCACTGACAGGGTCGACACCGGGGAGCTGTTTTTT
TRBJ2-2 many - TRBV19 CASSGVGGTGELFF TGTGCCAGTAGTGGGGTAGGGGGCACCGGGGAGCTGTTTTTT
TRBJ2-5 many - TRBV7-8 CASTQRRGKTQYF TGTGCCAGCACCCAGCGGCGGGGAAAGACCCAGTACTTC
TRBJ2-2 many - TRBV11-2 CASRGLRTGELFF TGTGCCAGCAGAGGTCTCAGAACCGGGGAGCTGTTTTTT
TRBJ1-6 few - TRBV3-1 CASSQGGSNVGRLGWNSPLHF TGTGCCAGCAGCCAAGGAGGGAGCAACGTTGGGAGGCTAGGGTGGAATTCACCCCTCCACTTT
TRBJ2-7 many - TRBV18 CASSPGIVEYEQYF TGTGCCAGCTCACCGGGGATTGTGGAGTACGAGCAGTACTTC
TRBJ2-5 few TRBD1 TRBV5-1 CASSYAPGQQETQYF TGCGCCAGCAGCTACGCTCCGGGACAGCAAGAGACCCAGTACTTC
TRBJ2-7 - TRBD1 TRBV11-2 CASSFRDRVGEQYF TGTGCCAGCAGCTTCCGGGACAGGGTCGGAGAGCAGTACTTC
TRBJ2-1 many - TRBV20-1 CSAEKESWNEQFF TGCAGTGCTGAGAAAGAGTCGTGGAACGAGCAGTTCTTC
TRBJ1-1 few - TRBV5-1 CASSSTPTAQNTEAFF TGCGCCAGCAGCTCGACACCGACAGCTCAGAACACTGAAGCTTTCTTT
TRBJ2-1 - TRBD2 TRBV10-1 CASSGGYNEQFF TGCGCCAGCAGCGGGGGGTACAATGAGCAGTTCTTC
TRBJ2-7 - - TRBV10-3 CAISRDKLSEQYF TGTGCCATCAGCCGGGACAAATTAAGCGAGCAGTACTTC
TRBJ2-2 - TRBD1 TRBV6-5 CASSFVLTGVNTGELFF TGTGCCAGCAGCTTCGTCCTGACAGGGGTGAACACCGGGGAGCTGTTTTTT
TRBJ2-1 few TRBD1 TRBV29-1 CSVEGGQRFDYNEQFF TGCAGCGTTGAAGGGGGACAGCGATTTGACTACAATGAGCAGTTCTTC
TRBJ1-1 few - TRBV28 CASEEEDTEAFF TGTGCCAGCGAGGAGGAGGACACTGAAGCTTTCTTT
TRBJ1-1 - TRBD1 TRBV7-9 CASSLGPGQITEAFF TGTGCCAGCAGCTTAGGTCCGGGACAGATCACTGAAGCTTTCTTT
TRBJ1-1 - - TRBV6-6 CASSRRNTEAFF TGTGCCAGCAGCCGACGGAACACTGAAGCTTTCTTT
TRBJ1-4 few - TRBV5-5 CASSLAVWAATNEKLFF TGTGCCAGCAGCTTGGCCGTCTGGGCCGCAACTAATGAAAAACTGTTTTTT
TRBJ2-7 few - TRBV20-1 CSARDYRVYEQYF TGCAGTGCTAGAGATTATAGGGTCTACGAGCAGTACTTC
TRBJ1-6 few - TRBV28 CASSDPDSYNSPLHF TGTGCCAGCAGTGATCCAGACTCCTATAATTCACCCCTCCACTTT
TRBJ2-2 few - TRBV10-1 CASSDAYTGELFF TGCGCCAGCAGTGATGCCTACACCGGGGAGCTGTTTTTT
TRBJ2-7 many - TRBV5-1 CASSLASADEQYF TGCGCCAGCAGCTTGGCCTCGGCAGACGAGCAGTACTTC
TRBJ2-3 many - TRBV5-1 CASSGSAGMGTDTQYF TGCGCCAGCAGCGGTTCAGCAGGGATGGGCACAGATACGCAGTATTTT
TRBJ1-5 few - TRBV6-2/TRBV6-3 CASSSVGQPQHF TGTGCCAGCAGTTCGGTGGGCCAGCCCCAGCATTTT
TRBJ1-1 few - TRBV7-3 CASSLGRGMNTEAFF TGTGCCAGCAGCTTAGGTAGAGGAATGAACACTGAAGCTTTCTTT
TRBJ2-5 few TRBD2 TRBV6-2/TRBV6-3 CASSRALAVLQETQYF TGTGCCAGCAGTCGTGCACTAGCGGTGCTCCAAGAGACCCAGTACTTC
TRBJ2-7 many - TRBV6-5 CASRPTGPYEQYF TGTGCCAGCAGACCGACAGGACCCTACGAGCAGTACTTC
TRBJ1-1 few TRBD1 TRBV4-2 CASSLEGQGATEAFF TGTGCCAGCAGCCTCGAAGGCCAGGGGGCCACTGAAGCTTTCTTT
TRBJ2-6 few TRBD2 TRBV18 CASSPLLAGGSGANVLTF TGTGCCAGCTCACCACTACTAGCGGGGGGCTCTGGGGCCAACGTCCTGACTTTC
TRBJ1-1 many - TRBV29-1 CSVRLNTEAFF TGCAGCGTTCGCCTGAACACTGAAGCTTTCTTT
TRBJ1-1 - - TRBV2 CASRWDPMNTEAFF TGTGCCAGCAGGTGGGACCCGATGAACACTGAAGCTTTCTTT
TRBJ2-5 many - TRBV7-2 CASSFRDWSETQYF TGTGCCAGCAGCTTCCGGGACTGGTCAGAGACCCAGTACTTC
TRBJ1-1 many - TRBV7-2 CASRATGNTEAFF TGTGCCAGCAGGGCGACAGGGAACACTGAAGCTTTCTTT
TRBJ2-1 few TRBD2 TRBV5-1 CASSYVALAGGANEQFF TGCGCCAGCAGCTACGTAGCCCTAGCGGGGGGGGCTAATGAGCAGTTCTTC
TRBJ2-1 few - TRBV5-6 CASSFRGRRGSDDEQFF TGTGCCAGCAGTTTCCGGGGCCGCAGGGGTTCGGACGATGAGCAGTTCTTC
TRBJ1-3 many - TRBV9 CASSVLPPGSAASGNTIYF TGTGCCAGCAGCGTACTCCCCCCGGGGTCCGCCGCCTCTGGAAACACCATATATTTT
TRBJ2-2 many - TRBV12-3/TRBV12-4 CASSLWVNTGELFF TGTGCCAGCAGTTTATGGGTTAACACCGGGGAGCTGTTTTTT
TRBJ1-1 few - TRBV10-3 CAISDQENTEAFF TGTGCCATCAGTGACCAGGAGAACACTGAAGCTTTCTTT